Listed below are T cell receptor beta chains from one sample, sequenced in a study of identical twins. TCRdb recomputed calls from the 5' RACE reads with MiXCR, one row per CDR3 protein. The sample includes 200,000 to 250,000 distinct CDR3 sequences, 5.5% to 8% of them seen just once. This sample also appeared in a second study, on yellow fever vaccine responses in identical twins.

Sequences were obtained from memory (CD45RO+) T cells sorted from blood. These receptor sequences come from a young woman in good health. Each CDR3 is given with its conserved first and last residue. The D gene is left open where the match is weak. The size field is filled for only some rows; it gives once, few, many or a size class.

clone_size j_call v_call d_call cdr3_aa cdr3_nt
many TRBJ2-2 TRBV5-1 . CASSFAGPSTGELFF TGCGCCAGCAGCTTCGCAGGGCCGAGCACCGGGGAGCTGTTTTTT
. TRBJ2-3 TRBV20-1 TRBD1 CSARDRQGARTDTQYF TGCAGTGCTAGAGACCGACAGGGGGCGCGCACAGATACGCAGTATTTT
few TRBJ2-3 TRBV11-2 TRBD2 CASRRQRGGLRTDTQYF TGTGCCAGCAGACGGCAGCGGGGGGGCCTAAGGACAGATACGCAGTATTTT
many TRBJ1-5 TRBV4-2 TRBD1 CASSQGTGDSQPQHF TGTGCCAGCAGCCAAGGCACAGGGGATAGTCAGCCCCAGCATTTT
few TRBJ2-5 TRBV3-1 TRBD2 CASSQVFSGSRPETQYF TGTGCCAGCAGCCAAGTCTTTAGCGGGAGTCGCCCGGAGACCCAGTACTTC
. TRBJ1-2 TRBV2 . CASRDRDIYGYTF TGTGCCAGCAGGGACCGGGACATCTATGGCTACACCTTC
many TRBJ2-3 TRBV5-1 . CASSAAGQFSTDTQYF TGCGCCAGCAGCGCCGCCGGGCAATTTAGCACAGATACGCAGTATTTT
few TRBJ2-1 TRBV6-5 TRBD2 CASSLGLGVAGGHAMKQFF TGTGCCAGCAGTTTAGGTCTGGGTGTGGCGGGAGGACACGCAATGAAGCAGTTCTTC
many TRBJ1-5 TRBV29-1 . CSVLENSNQPQHF TGCAGCGTTCTTGAAAATAGCAATCAGCCCCAGCATTTT
. TRBJ2-3 TRBV20-1 . CSARTNTDTQYF TGCAGTGCTAGGACAAACACAGATACGCAGTATTTT
many TRBJ2-7 TRBV28 TRBD1 CASSSGEGQGLHEQYF TGTGCCAGCAGTTCCGGCGAGGGACAGGGGCTCCACGAGCAGTACTTC
. TRBJ2-7 TRBV2 . CASTGGGSNYEQYF TGTGCCAGCACGGGGGGCGGGTCAAACTACGAGCAGTACTTC
many TRBJ1-5 TRBV12-3/TRBV12-4 TRBD1 CASRGTGGDQPQHF TGTGCCAGCAGAGGGACAGGGGGGGATCAGCCCCAGCATTTT
few TRBJ2-3 TRBV24-1 . CATSDARPTITDTQYF TGTGCCACCAGTGACGCCCGTCCTACTATCACAGATACGCAGTATTTT
. TRBJ1-2 TRBV12-3/TRBV12-4 TRBD1 CASSLALTGPYGYTF TGTGCCAGCAGTTTAGCCCTGACAGGGCCCTATGGCTACACCTTC
many TRBJ2-3 TRBV15 TRBD2 CATRWGTGGRTDTQYF TGTGCCACCAGATGGGGCACGGGAGGGAGAACAGATACGCAGTATTTT